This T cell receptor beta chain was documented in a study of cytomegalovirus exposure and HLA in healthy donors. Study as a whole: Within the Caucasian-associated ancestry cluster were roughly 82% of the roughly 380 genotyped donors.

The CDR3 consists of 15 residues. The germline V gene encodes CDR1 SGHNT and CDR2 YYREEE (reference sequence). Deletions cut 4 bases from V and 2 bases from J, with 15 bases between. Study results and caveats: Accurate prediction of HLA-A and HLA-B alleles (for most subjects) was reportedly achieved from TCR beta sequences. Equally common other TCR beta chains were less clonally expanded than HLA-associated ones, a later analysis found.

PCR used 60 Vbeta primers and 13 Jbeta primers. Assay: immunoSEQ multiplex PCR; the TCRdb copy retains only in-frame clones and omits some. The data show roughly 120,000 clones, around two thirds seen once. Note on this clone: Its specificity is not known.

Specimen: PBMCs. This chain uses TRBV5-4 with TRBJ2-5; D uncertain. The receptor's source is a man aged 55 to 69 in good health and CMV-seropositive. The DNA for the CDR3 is TGTGCCAGCAGCACTATTCCTAGAAGACAAGAGACCCAGTACTTC. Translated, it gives CASSTIPRRQETQYF.